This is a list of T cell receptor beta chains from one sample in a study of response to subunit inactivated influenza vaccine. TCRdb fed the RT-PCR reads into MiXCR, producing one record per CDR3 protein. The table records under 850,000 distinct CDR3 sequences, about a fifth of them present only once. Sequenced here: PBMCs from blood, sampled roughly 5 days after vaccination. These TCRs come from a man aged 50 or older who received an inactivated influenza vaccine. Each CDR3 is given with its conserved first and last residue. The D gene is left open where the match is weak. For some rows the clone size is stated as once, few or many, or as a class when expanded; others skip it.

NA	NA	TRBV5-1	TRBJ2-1	TGCGCCAGCAGCTTTCCTACGACGAACAATGAGCAGTTCTTC	CASSFPTTNNEQFF
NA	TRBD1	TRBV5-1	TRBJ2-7	TGCGCCAGCAGCTTGGCCAGGGGGCTCGAGCAGTACTTC	CASSLARGLEQYF
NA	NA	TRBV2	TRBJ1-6	TGTGCCAGCAGAACGCCGGGGACCAGCTCCTATAATTCACCCCTCCACTTT	CASRTPGTSSYNSPLHF
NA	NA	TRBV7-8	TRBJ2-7	TGTGCCAGCAGCTCCCGAGCGGACAGTTACGAGCAGTACTTC	CASSSRADSYEQYF
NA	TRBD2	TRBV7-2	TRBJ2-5	TGTGCCAGCAGCTTAGGCCCGGGACTAAAAGAAGAGACCCAGTACTTC	CASSLGPGLKEETQYF
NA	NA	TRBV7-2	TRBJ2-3	TGTGCCAGCAGCCGATTCACAGATACGCAGTATTTT	CASSRFTDTQYF
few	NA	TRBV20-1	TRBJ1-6	TGCAGTGCTACCAAGGGCCACGATAATTCACCCCTCCACTTT	CSATKGHDNSPLHF
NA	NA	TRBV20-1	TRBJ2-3	TGCAGTGCTAGAGCCACGGCTTCGGACTACACAGATACGCAGTATTTT	CSARATASDYTDTQYF
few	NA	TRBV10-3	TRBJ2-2	TGTGCCATCAGTGAGTCTCGGACAGTGAACACCGGGGAGCTGTTTTTT	CAISESRTVNTGELFF
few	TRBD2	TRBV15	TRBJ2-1	TGTGCCACCAGCAGACGGGGGAGGGAACACAATGAGCAGTTCTTC	CATSRRGREHNEQFF
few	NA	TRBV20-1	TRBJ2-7	TGCAGTGCTAGGTGGGGCTTCTACGAGCAGTACTTC	CSARWGFYEQYF
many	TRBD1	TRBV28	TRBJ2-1	TGTGCCAGCAGTTCGAAGTGGGGACAGTTGAGCAATGAGCAGTTCTTC	CASSSKWGQLSNEQFF
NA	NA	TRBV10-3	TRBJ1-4	TGTGCCATCAGTGAGGGAGCGGAAGAAAAACTGTTTTTT	CAISEGAEEKLFF
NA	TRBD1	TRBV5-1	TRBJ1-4	TGCGCCAGCAGTGACAGGGGCGCTAATGAAAAACTGTTTTTT	CASSDRGANEKLFF
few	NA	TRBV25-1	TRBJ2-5	TGTGCCAGCAGTGAAATGGGGACTTCAGCGGGTAGAGAGACCCAGTACTTC	CASSEMGTSAGRETQYF
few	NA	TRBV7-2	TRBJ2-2	TGTGCCAGCAGCATTGCAGGGGGGAAAGACGGGGAGCTGTTTTTT	CASSIAGGKDGELFF
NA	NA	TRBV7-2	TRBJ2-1	TGTGCCAGCAGCTTAACTCAGACCTCCTACAATGAGCAGTTCTTC	CASSLTQTSYNEQFF
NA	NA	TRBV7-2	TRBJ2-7	TGTGCCAGCAGCTTACTGGGCCCTTTAGCCTCCTACGAGCAGTACTTC	CASSLLGPLASYEQYF
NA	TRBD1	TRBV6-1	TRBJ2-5	TGTGCCAGCAGCCCTGAACAGGGGCGATTTAAACCCCAGTACTTC	CASSPEQGRFKPQYF
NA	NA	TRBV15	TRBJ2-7	TGTGCCACCAGCAGGGACACAGGGTGGGAGCAGTACTTC	CATSRDTGWEQYF
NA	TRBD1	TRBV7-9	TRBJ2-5	TGTGCCAGCAGCTTAGCGTCTGGGGGACAGCGGGAGACCCAGTACTTC	CASSLASGGQRETQYF
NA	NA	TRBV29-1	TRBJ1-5	TGCAGCGTTGACCTGGGTTATGGTCAGCCCCAGCATTTT	CSVDLGYGQPQHF
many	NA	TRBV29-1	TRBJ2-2	TGCAGCGCACTAAGGTCCGGGGAGCTGTTTTTT	CSALRSGELFF
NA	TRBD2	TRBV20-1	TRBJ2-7	TGCAGTGCACCAGCGCGGGGGGATGGATACGAGCAGTACTTC	CSAPARGDGYEQYF
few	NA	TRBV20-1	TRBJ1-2	TGCAGTGTCACTCGACCGGGAACTAACTATGGCTACACCTTC	CSVTRPGTNYGYTF
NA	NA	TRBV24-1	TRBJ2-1	TGTGCCACCAGCACTAACAGGGGGAGGGATGAGCAGTTCTTC	CATSTNRGRDEQFF
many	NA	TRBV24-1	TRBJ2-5	TGTGCCACCAGCGGGGCCATGCCGGGGAAACAAGAGACCCAGTACTTC	CATSGAMPGKQETQYF
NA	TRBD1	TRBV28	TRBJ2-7	TGTGCCAGCACCCCCAGACAGGGGGCTGGGGAGCAGTACTTC	CASTPRQGAGEQYF
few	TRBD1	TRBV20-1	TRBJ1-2	TGCAGTGCGCCTCGTGGACAGGGGAACTATGGCTACACCTTC	CSAPRGQGNYGYTF
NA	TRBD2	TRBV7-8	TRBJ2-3	TGTGCCAGCAGCCCCCCGGGACTAGCGGGAGGTTTGTCGCAGTATTTT	CASSPPGLAGGLSQYF
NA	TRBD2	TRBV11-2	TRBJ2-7	TGTGCCAGCAGCTTAGTTGGGCCACGCGGGACTAGCGGCCAAAGCTCCTACGAGCAGTACTTC	CASSLVGPRGTSGQSSYEQYF
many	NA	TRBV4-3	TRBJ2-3	TGCGCCAGCAGCCAAGATAGACTCACAGATACGCAGTATTTT	CASSQDRLTDTQYF
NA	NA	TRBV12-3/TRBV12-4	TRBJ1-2	TGTGCCAGCAGACCGGGACAAACGGGCTATGGCTACACCTTC	CASRPGQTGYGYTF
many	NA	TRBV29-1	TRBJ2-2	TGCAGCGTTGCCCTGAACACCGGGGAGCTGTTTTTT	CSVALNTGELFF
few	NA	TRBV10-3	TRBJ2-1	TGTGCCATCAGTTATTCTGGGGACCACAATGAGCAGTTCTTC	CAISYSGDHNEQFF
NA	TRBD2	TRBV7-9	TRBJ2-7	TGTGCCAGCAGCGACCCTGCGCGGGGGGCGAAATACGAGCAGTACTTC	CASSDPARGAKYEQYF
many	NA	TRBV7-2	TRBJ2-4	TGTGCCAGCAGCTGGACAGCCAAAAACATTCAGTACTTC	CASSWTAKNIQYF
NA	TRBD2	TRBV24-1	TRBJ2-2	TGTGCCACCAGTGACTGGCCCAACTACAGCGGGGTATACACCGGGGAGCTGTTTTTT	CATSDWPNYSGVYTGELFF
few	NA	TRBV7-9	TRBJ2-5	TGTGCCAGCAGCTCCGAGCGGAACCAAGAGACCCAGTACTTC	CASSSERNQETQYF
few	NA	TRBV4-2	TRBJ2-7	TGTGCCAGCAGCCAAAACGGACCCTACGAGCAGTACTTC	CASSQNGPYEQYF
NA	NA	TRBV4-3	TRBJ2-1	TGCGCCAGCAGCCAAGATATAGGCTCCTTTTACAATGAGCAGTTCTTC	CASSQDIGSFYNEQFF
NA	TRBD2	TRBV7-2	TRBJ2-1	TGTGCCAGCAGAGGACTAGCGGAGCCCAATGAGCAGTTCTTC	CASRGLAEPNEQFF
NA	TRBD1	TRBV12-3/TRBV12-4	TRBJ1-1	TGTGCCAGCAGAACCTCCGGGCAGGGGGCCACTGAAGCTTTCTTT	CASRTSGQGATEAFF
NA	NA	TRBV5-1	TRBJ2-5	TGCGCCAGCACCAATCGGGGCCCACAAGAGACCCAGTACTTC	CASTNRGPQETQYF
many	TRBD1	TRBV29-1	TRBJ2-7	TGCAGCGCTCAGGGGGCCAACGAGCAGTACTTC	CSAQGANEQYF
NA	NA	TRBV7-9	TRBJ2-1	TGTGCCAGCGCTGGGGGTGGGGGCAATGAGCAGTTCTTC	CASAGGGGNEQFF
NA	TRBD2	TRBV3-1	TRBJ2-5	TGTGCCAGCAGCCATGCTACCGCGGGGGGGCAAGAGACCCAGTACTTC	CASSHATAGGQETQYF
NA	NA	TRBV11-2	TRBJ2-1	TGTGCCAGCAGCTTAGAAGGCACCGCACACAATGAGCAGTTCTTC	CASSLEGTAHNEQFF
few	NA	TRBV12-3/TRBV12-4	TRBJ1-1	TGTGCCAGCAGTTTAGGCGGGGCCACCACTGAAGCTTTCTTT	CASSLGGATTEAFF
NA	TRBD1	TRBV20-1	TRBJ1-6	TGCAGTGCCAGACAGGGTCTTCTTTTGACACCCCTCCACTTT	CSARQGLLLTPLHF
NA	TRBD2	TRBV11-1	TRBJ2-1	TGTGCCAGCAGCTCCGATCCGGGACTAGCGGGATACTCCTACAATGAGCAGTTCTTC	CASSSDPGLAGYSYNEQFF
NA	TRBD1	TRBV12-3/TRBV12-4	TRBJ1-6	TGTGCCAGCAGCGGGACAGTAAATAATTCACCCCTCCACTTT	CASSGTVNNSPLHF
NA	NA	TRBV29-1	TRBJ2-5	TGCAGCGTTATAAGGGGCCAAGAGACCCAGTACTTC	CSVIRGQETQYF
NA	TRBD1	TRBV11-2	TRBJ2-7	TGTGCCAGCAGCTATAACCCAACAGGGGATGAGCAGTACTTC	CASSYNPTGDEQYF
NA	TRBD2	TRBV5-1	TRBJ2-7	TGCGCCAGCAGCTCTGTAGCGGGGCCTACCTACGAGCAGTACTTC	CASSSVAGPTYEQYF
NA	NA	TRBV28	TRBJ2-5	TGTGCCAGCAGAACTGGAGGGGGGGAAGAAGAGACCCAGTACTTC	CASRTGGGEEETQYF
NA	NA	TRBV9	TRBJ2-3	TGTGCCAGCAGCGTAGAACTAGCAATTAGCACAGATACGCAGTATTTT	CASSVELAISTDTQYF
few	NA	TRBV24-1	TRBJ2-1	TGTGCCACCTCTCGGAGAGGAATGAATGAGCAGTTCTTC	CATSRRGMNEQFF
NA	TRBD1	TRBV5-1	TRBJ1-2	TGCGCCAGCAGCCCGTCGGACAGGGGGACCTATGGCTACACCTTC	CASSPSDRGTYGYTF
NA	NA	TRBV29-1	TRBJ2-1	TGCAGCGTTTTAAACAGGGGGACCCGCGGGGGGGATGAGCAGTTCTTC	CSVLNRGTRGGDEQFF